The sample holds one count of the clone carrying this T cell receptor beta chain. The data stem from a study of graft-versus-host responses after intestinal transplantation. The overall study: Multivisceral, liver-intestinal, or isolated intestinal transplants were received by the recipients.

Method: immunoSEQ multiplex PCR; TCRdb's copy keeps in-frame clones and lacks some. The sample holds 5,500 to 6,000 clones; around 74% are singletons and the top ten take 5.5% to 8%. Processed graft tissue released its intraepithelial and lamina propria lymphocytes. V was trimmed by 0 bases and J by 6 bases, leaving 12 bases between them. The CDR3 loop spans 15 amino acids. Germline loops: CDR1 SGHTA, CDR2 FQGNSA. This specimen consisted of ileum tissue, obtained around 230 days after intestinal transplant. This receptor was obtained from a human patient who received an intestinal transplant, so some T cells may come from the graft donor. This sequence joins TRBV7-2 and TRBJ1-5; perhaps TRBD1 as D (5 bases). This chain's CDR3 is CASSLAGGETQPQHF. CDR3 nucleotide sequence: TGTGCCAGCAGCTTAGCGGGGGGGGAGACTCAGCCCCAGCATTTT.